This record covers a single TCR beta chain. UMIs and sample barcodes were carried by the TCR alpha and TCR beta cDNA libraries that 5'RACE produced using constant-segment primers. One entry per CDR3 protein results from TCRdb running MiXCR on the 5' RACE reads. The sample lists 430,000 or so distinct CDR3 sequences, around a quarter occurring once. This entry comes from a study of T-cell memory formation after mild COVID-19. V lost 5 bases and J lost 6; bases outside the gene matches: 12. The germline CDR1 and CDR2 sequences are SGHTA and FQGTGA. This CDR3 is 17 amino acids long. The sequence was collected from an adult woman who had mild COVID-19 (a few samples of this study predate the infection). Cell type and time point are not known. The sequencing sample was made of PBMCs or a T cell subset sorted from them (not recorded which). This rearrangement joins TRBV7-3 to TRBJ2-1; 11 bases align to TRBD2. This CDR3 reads CASSPSGLAVRGNEQFF. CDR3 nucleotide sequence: TGTGCCAGCAGCCCCTCGGGACTAGCGGTTAGGGGCAATGAGCAGTTCTTC. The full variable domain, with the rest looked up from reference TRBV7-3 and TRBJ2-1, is GAGVSQTPSNKVTEKGKYVELRCDPISGHTALYWYRQSLGQGPEFLIYFQGTGAADDSGLPNDRFFAVRPEGSVSTLKIQRTERGDSAVYLCASSPSGLAVRGNEQFFGPGTRLTVL.